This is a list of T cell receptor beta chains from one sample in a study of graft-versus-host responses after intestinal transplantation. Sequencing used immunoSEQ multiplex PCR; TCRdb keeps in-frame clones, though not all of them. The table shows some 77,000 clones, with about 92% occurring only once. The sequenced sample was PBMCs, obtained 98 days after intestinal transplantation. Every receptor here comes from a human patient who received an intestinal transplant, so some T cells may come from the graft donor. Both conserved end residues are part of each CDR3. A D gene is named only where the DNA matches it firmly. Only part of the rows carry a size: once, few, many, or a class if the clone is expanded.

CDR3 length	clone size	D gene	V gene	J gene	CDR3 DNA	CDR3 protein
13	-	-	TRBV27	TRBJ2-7	TGTGCCAGCAGTTGGGGACAAGCCTACGAGCAGTACTTC	CASSWGQAYEQYF
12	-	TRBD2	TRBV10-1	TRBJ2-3	TGCGCCAGCAGAGACCTAGCGGGACCGCAGTATTTT	CASRDLAGPQYF
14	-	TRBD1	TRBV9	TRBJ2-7	TGTGCCAGCAGCGCCACAGGGGCGGACTACGAGCAGTACTTC	CASSATGADYEQYF
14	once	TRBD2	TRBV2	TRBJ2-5	TGTGCCAGTCGACTAGCGGGGGGGAAAGAGACCCAGTACTTC	CASRLAGGKETQYF
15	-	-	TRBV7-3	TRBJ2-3	TGTGCCAGCAGCTTAACGGGGGCTAGCACAGATACGCAGTATTTT	CASSLTGASTDTQYF
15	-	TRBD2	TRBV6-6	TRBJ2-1	TGTGCCAGCAGTCGACTAGCGGGAGGAACCAATGAGCAGTTCTTC	CASSRLAGGTNEQFF
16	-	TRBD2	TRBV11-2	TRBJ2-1	TGTGCCAGCAGGACTTCGAGAGCGGGAGGTGGGACAGCGCAGTTCTTC	CASRTSRAGGGTAQFF
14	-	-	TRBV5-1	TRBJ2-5	TGCGCCAGCAGCAGCCGGGACGTCCAAGAGACCCAGTACTTC	CASSSRDVQETQYF
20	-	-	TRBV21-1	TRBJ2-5	TGTGCCAGCAGCAACCGGGACAGGGGCGTATTGCCCGCTCCGCAAGAGACCCAGTACTTC	CASSNRDRGVLPAPQETQYF
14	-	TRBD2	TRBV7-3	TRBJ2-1	TGTGCCAGCAGCCCCGGACTAGCGGGAGGTGAGCAGTTCTTC	CASSPGLAGGEQFF
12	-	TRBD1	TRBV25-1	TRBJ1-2	TGTGCCAGCAGTTTACAGGGGGGTGGCTACACCTTC	CASSLQGGGYTF
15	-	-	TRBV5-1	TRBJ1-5	TGCGCCAGCAGCTTATTGGGCGGGGGCAATCAGCCCCAGCATTTT	CASSLLGGGNQPQHF
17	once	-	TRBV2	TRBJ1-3	TGTGCCAGCAGTGAATATATCGGGGGGCGATCTGGAAACACCATATATTTT	CASSEYIGGRSGNTIYF
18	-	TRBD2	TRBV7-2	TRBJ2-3	TGTGCCAGCAGCTCCGGGACTAGCGGCCTCTTTGGCACAGATACGCAGTATTTT	CASSSGTSGLFGTDTQYF
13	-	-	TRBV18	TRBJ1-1	TGTGCCAGCTCACCAGGGGGAAACACTGAAGCTTTCTTT	CASSPGGNTEAFF
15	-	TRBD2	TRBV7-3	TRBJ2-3	TGTGCCAGCAGCCTAACTAGCGGGAGGACAGATACGCAGTATTTT	CASSLTSGRTDTQYF
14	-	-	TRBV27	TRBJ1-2	TGTGCCAGCAGTCCTCGGGGCAGCTTCTATGGCTACACCTTC	CASSPRGSFYGYTF
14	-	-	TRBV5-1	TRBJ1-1	TGCGCCAGCAGCTTGGTCGCGGGAACGCTTGAAGCTTTCTTT	CASSLVAGTLEAFF
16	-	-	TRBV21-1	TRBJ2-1	TGTGCCAGCAGCCCCCGACTCCGTTTTAACTACAATGAGCAGTTCTTC	CASSPRLRFNYNEQFF
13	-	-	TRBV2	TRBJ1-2	TGTGCCAGCAGCCAAGGGGGGCAACGGGGCTACACCTTC	CASSQGGQRGYTF
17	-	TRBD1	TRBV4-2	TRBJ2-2	TGTGCCAGCAGCCAAGATCGGCGGACAGGGGAGACCGGGGAGCTGTTTTTT	CASSQDRRTGETGELFF
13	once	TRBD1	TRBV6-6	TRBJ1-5	TGTGCCAGCAGTTCGACAGGGAATCAGCCCCAGCATTTT	CASSSTGNQPQHF
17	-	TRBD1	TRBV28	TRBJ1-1	TGTGCCAGCAGCCCCGAGCCGGGACAGGGGCCTGGCGGTGAAGCTTTCTTT	CASSPEPGQGPGGEAFF
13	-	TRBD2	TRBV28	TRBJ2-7	TGTGCCAGCAGTTTACTAGCGGGAGGCGAGCAGTACTTC	CASSLLAGGEQYF
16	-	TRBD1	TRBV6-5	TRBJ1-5	TGTGCCAGCAGTTACTCGGGGGACAGGAACAATCAGCCCCAGCATTTT	CASSYSGDRNNQPQHF
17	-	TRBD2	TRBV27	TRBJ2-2	TGTGCCAGCAGTTTTTCTCTCGCTAGCGGGAGAACCGGGGAGCTGTTTTTT	CASSFSLASGRTGELFF
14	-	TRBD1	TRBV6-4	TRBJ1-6	TGTGCCAGCAGTGTTGGCGGACAGGAATCACCCCTCCACTTT	CASSVGGQESPLHF
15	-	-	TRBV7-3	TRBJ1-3	TGTGCCAGCAGCTTAGGTAGCCGCTCTGGAAACACCATATATTTT	CASSLGSRSGNTIYF
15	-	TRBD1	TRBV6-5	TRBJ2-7	TGTGCCAGCAGTTACTCGCGGGACAGGGCCTACGAGCAGTACTTC	CASSYSRDRAYEQYF
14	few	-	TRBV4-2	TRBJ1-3	TGTGCCAGCAGCCAAGAGGTGTCTGGAAACACCATATATTTT	CASSQEVSGNTIYF
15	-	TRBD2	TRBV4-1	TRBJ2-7	TGCGCCAGCAGCCAACCGACTAGCGCCGCCTACGAGCAGTACTTC	CASSQPTSAAYEQYF
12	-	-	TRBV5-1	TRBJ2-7	TGCGCCAGCAGCGAGGGGGGCTACGAGCAGTACTTC	CASSEGGYEQYF
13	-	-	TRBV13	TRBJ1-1	TGTGCCAGCAGCCGGGCACAGAACACTGAAGCTTTCTTT	CASSRAQNTEAFF
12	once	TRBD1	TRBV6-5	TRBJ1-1	TGTGCCAGCAGACGCGGGACAGGGGAAGCTTTCTTT	CASRRGTGEAFF
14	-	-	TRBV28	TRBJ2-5	TGTGCCAGCAGCACCTCCGACAGTGCTGAGACCCAGTACTTC	CASSTSDSAETQYF
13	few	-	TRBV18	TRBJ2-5	TGTGCCAGCTCACCATCGGGGGAAGAGACCCAGTACTTC	CASSPSGEETQYF
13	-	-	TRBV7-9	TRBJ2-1	TGTGCCAGCACCGGGACGCCCTACAATGAGCAGTTCTTC	CASTGTPYNEQFF
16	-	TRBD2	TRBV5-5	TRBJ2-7	TGTGCCAGCAGCGTAACCGGGACTAGCGTCTCCTACGAGCAGTACTTC	CASSVTGTSVSYEQYF
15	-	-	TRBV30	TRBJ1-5	TGTGCCTGGAGTCCACTGGGCCTTATCAATCAGCCCCAGCATTTT	CAWSPLGLINQPQHF
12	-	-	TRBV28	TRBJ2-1	TGTGCCAGCAGTTTACCCTCGAATGAGCAGTTCTTC	CASSLPSNEQFF
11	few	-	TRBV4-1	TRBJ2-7	TGCGCCAGCAGCCAAGGGCCAGAGCAGTACTTC	CASSQGPEQYF
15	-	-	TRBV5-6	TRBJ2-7	TGTGCCAGCAGCTTGGGAACAGGGCGCCGGGGCGAGCAGTACTTC	CASSLGTGRRGEQYF
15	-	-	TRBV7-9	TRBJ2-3	TGTGCCAGCAGCTTAGACCCAGGCCGTGAAGATACGCAGTATTTT	CASSLDPGREDTQYF
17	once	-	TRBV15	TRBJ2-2	TGTGCCACCAGCAGAGATCTCACAGGTTCTAACACCGGGGAGCTGTTTTTT	CATSRDLTGSNTGELFF
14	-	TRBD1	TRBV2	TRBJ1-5	TGTGCCAGCAGTGATCCAGGGGGCGGCCAGCCCCAGCATTTT	CASSDPGGGQPQHF
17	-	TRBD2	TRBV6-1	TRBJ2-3	TGTGCCAGCAGTGACCTAGCGGGGGTGGCTAGCACAGATACGCAGTATTTT	CASSDLAGVASTDTQYF
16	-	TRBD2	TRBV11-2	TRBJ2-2	TGTGCCAGCAGCAAGATACTAGCGGGGGCCACCGGGGAGCTGTTTTTT	CASSKILAGATGELFF
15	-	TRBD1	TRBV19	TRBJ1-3	TGTGCCAGTAGTCCGCGGGACAGGGCCGGAAACACCATATATTTT	CASSPRDRAGNTIYF
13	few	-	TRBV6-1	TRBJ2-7	TGTGCCAGCAGTTTTAGCGGTACCTACGAGCAGTACTTC	CASSFSGTYEQYF
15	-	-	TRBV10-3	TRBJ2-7	TGTGCCATCAGTGAAGGACCGGGGGCCTCCTACGAGCAGTACTTC	CAISEGPGASYEQYF
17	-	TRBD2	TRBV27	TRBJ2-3	TGTGCCAGCAGTCGCCCCGGGGGGGCAGTGGGTGCAGATACGCAGTATTTT	CASSRPGGAVGADTQYF
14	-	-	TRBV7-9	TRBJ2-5	TGTGCCAGCAGCCTAGACAATAACCAAGAGACCCAGTACTTC	CASSLDNNQETQYF
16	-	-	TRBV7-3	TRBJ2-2	TGTGCCAGCAGCTTACAAGGGGGGACGAACACCGGGGAGCTGTTTTTT	CASSLQGGTNTGELFF
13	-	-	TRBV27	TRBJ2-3	TGTGCCAGCAGTTCACCAAACACAGATACGCAGTATTTT	CASSSPNTDTQYF
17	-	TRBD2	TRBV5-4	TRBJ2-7	TGTGCCAGCAGCCGGGTAATACCTAGCGGGGGGGGATACGAGCAGTACTTC	CASSRVIPSGGGYEQYF
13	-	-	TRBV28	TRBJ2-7	TGTGCCAGCAGTTTTTATATACCCTACGAGCAGTACTTC	CASSFYIPYEQYF
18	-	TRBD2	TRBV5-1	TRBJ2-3	TGCGCCAGCAGCCCGGTGGGACTAGCGGAGGACTTCACAGATACGCAGTATTTT	CASSPVGLAEDFTDTQYF
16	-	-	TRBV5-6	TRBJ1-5	TGTGCCAGCAGCCTGTTGGGTGAGGCCGGCAATCAGCCCCAGCATTTT	CASSLLGEAGNQPQHF
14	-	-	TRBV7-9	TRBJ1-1	TGTGCCAGCAGCCAGGGACCCCTGAACACTGAAGCTTTCTTT	CASSQGPLNTEAFF
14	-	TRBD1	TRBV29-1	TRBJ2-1	TGCAGCGTCACCGGGACAGGGGGAAGGAATGAGCAGTTCTTC	CSVTGTGGRNEQFF